This T cell receptor (beta chain) comes out of a study of metastatic and nonmetastatic thyroid tumors. Under the authors' procedure: The study's classifier, a distant-metastasis tool for papillary thyroid cancer, was built using CDR3 differences across clinicopathological groups. TCRdb re-analyzed the PCR reads using MiXCR. These V and J calls are TCRdb output, not the study's own analysis. The sample carries 10,000 to 13,000 clones, around 41% recorded once. The CDR3 contains 13 residues. The germline CDR1 and CDR2 sequences are LNHDA and SQIVND (reference sequence). Prior to thyroid surgery, none of the patients had received any treatment. Findings and caveats of the study: Benign nodules were reported to have significantly lower TCR beta diversity than malignant thyroid tumors, in blood and tumor.

On this clone: What it recognizes is unknown. Mismatch with germline at one junction end may stem from a read error. Distinct nucleotide sequences in the sample also encode this CDR3.

This sequence joins TRBV19 and TRBJ1-1; D unresolved. The TCR originated in a female donor with papillary thyroid cancer or a benign thyroid nodule (not recorded which). Some clones in this sample may be carry-over from other donors' samples. Input material: tumor tissue. The CDR3 loop is CASSISQNTEAFF. The CDR3, as DNA: TGTGCCAGTAGTATCTCGCAGAACACCGAAGCTTTCTTT.